The 31 T cell receptor beta chains below were found in one sample sequenced in a study of blood T cell repertoires in COVID-19. Sequencing was performed with immunoSEQ multiplex PCR; in TCRdb, only in-frame clones are kept and a portion is missing. The sample has about 310,000 clones; more than 75% are singletons. The specimen sequenced was peripheral blood. These receptors all stem from a man aged 50 to 59 with active or convalescent COVID-19.

The CDR3: CASRRPQGLSYGYTF. CDR3 DNA sequence: TGTGCCAGCAGAAGGCCACAGGGCCTGAGTTATGGCTACACCTTC. V and J are TRBV6-5 and TRBJ1-2; D possibly corresponds to TRBD1 (6 bases). Per the germline V gene, CDR1 is MNHEY and CDR2 is SVGAGI. Trimming took 6 bases from V and 5 from J, leaving 19 bases between them. This CDR3 has 15 amino acids.

This chain joins TRBV5-4 and TRBJ1-2, with TRBD1 matching 8 bases. This CDR3 spans 15 amino acids. Germline trimming cut 4 bases from V and 5 bases from J; bases unmatched to any gene: 10. Germline CDR1 SGHNT, CDR2 YYREEE (reference sequence). CDR3 DNA: TGTGCCAGCAGCCGCCTGGACAGGGACTCTTATGGCTACACCTTC. This translates into CASSRLDRDSYGYTF.

This clone came up once. The rearrangement joins TRBV6-5 to TRBJ2-2; 7 bases fit TRBD2. CDR3 size: 16 residues. With 3 bases clipped from V and 5 bases from J, the junction kept 9 bases outside the gene matches. The germline V gene has CDR1 MNHEY and CDR2 SVGAGI. The CDR3 is CASSYSLAGETGELFF. CDR3 bases: TGTGCCAGCAGTTATTCTTTGGCGGGAGAGACCGGGGAGCTGTTTTTT.

The rearrangement joins TRBV19 to TRBJ2-3, with TRBD1 matching 10 bases. The CDR3 totals 16 residues. Per the germline V gene, CDR1 is LNHDA and CDR2 is SQIVND (reference sequence). The junction had 8 bases not matched to a gene; V was cut back by 3 bases and J by 5 bases. The CDR3 nucleotides are TGTGCCAGTAGTATTGTCGGGACAGGGGTGAGAGATACGCAGTATTTT. Residues: CASSIVGTGVRDTQYF.

Details on this clone: The junction does not match germline at one end; this may be a read error. The chain joins TRBV5-4 to TRBJ2-3, with 7 bases aligning to TRBD2. The CDR3 runs 14 residues. Germline CDR1 reads SGHNT; CDR2 reads YYREEE (reference sequence). CDR3 nucleotides: TGCCGCGAGGGGCGGGAGATCCTCACAGATACGCAGTATTTT. Protein sequence: CREGREILTDTQYF.

The CDR3 spells CASSWRPSRDTEAFF. CDR3 DNA sequence: TGCGCCAGCAGCTGGCGTCCCTCTAGAGACACTGAAGCTTTCTTT. The chain couples TRBV5-1 to TRBJ1-1; D unresolved. V dropped 3 bases and J dropped 3 bases, with 15 bases sitting between them. CDR1 is SGHRS, CDR2 YFSETQ, per germline. The CDR3 sequence is 15 residues long. Full variable domain (rest looked up from reference TRBV5-1 and TRBJ1-1): KAGVTQTPRYLIKTRGQQVTLSCSPISGHRSVSWYQQTPGQGLQFLFEYFSETQRNKGNFPGRFSGRQFSNSRSEMNVSTLELGDSALYLCASSWRPSRDTEAFFGQGTRLTVV.

The V gene is TRBV10-3, the J gene TRBJ1-2, with TRBD1 matching 10 bases. Germline values: CDR1 ENHRY, CDR2 SYGVKD. This CDR3 comprises 13 residues. J was trimmed by 6 bases and V by 7 bases; bases with no gene match: 5. CDR3 sequence reads: CAITWTGGNGYTF. CDR3 nucleotide sequence: TGTGCCATCACTTGGACAGGGGGAAATGGCTACACCTTC.

This clone turned up a few times. V and J are TRBV30 and TRBJ1-5, with 7 bases matching TRBD1. Unmatched junction bases numbered 8, after V lost 2 bases and J lost 4 bases. Looked up from germline, CDR1 is GTSNPN and CDR2 is SVGIG (reference sequence). This CDR3 contains 15 residues. CDR3 bases: TGTGCCTGGAGTCCCCGGGGGACAGTTAATCAGCCCCAGCATTTT. Translated, it gives CAWSPRGTVNQPQHF.

The chain combines TRBV5-4 with TRBJ2-1; 10 nucleotides match TRBD2. With V trimmed by 4 bases and J by 3 bases, 7 bases remained unmatched. From germline, CDR1 is SGHNT and CDR2 YYREEE (reference sequence). This CDR3 is 16 amino acids long. The chain's CDR3 is CASSGGTSAHYNEQFF. The DNA for the CDR3 is TGTGCCAGCAGCGGGGGGACTAGCGCCCACTACAATGAGCAGTTCTTC.

The chain is built from TRBV3-1 (or the pseudogene TRBV3-2) and TRBJ1-4, with a tentative D call TRBD1 (5 bases). The CDR3 has 15 residues. V lost 5 bases and J 0 bases, leaving 10 bases between the germline ends. Germline loops: CDR1 LGHDT, CDR2 YNNKEL (reference sequence). CDR3 loop: CASSVGVATNEKLFF. The DNA for the CDR3 is TGTGCCAGCAGCGTAGGGGTTGCAACTAATGAAAAACTGTTTTTT.

J is TRBJ2-2 and V is TRBV9; maybe TRBD1 (6 bases). V was clipped by 0 bases and J by 4 bases, with 10 bases between them. The CDR3 has 15 residues. Per the germline V gene, CDR1 is SGDLS and CDR2 is YYNGEE. CDR3 protein: CASSVVPGATGELFF. CDR3 coding DNA: TGTGCCAGCAGCGTAGTCCCAGGGGCCACCGGGGAGCTGTTTTTT.

The gene calls are TRBV7-9 and TRBJ1-4, with no clear D. The CDR3 runs to 13 residues. The V end lost 3 bases, the J end lost 6 bases, and 8 bases lay between the germline ends. Per the germline V gene, CDR1 is SEHNR and CDR2 is FQNEAQ (reference sequence). Here the CDR3 reads CASSLREDEKLFF. The CDR3 region has the DNA TGTGCCAGCAGCTTGAGAGAAGATGAAAAACTGTTTTTT.

The chain combines TRBV4-1 with TRBJ2-1; 15 nucleotides agree with TRBD2. Germline trimming cut 4 bases from V and 15 bases from J; bases unmatched to any gene: 13. The CDR3 length is 16 residues. Germline V gives CDR1 MGHRA, CDR2 YSYEKL. Here the CDR3 reads CASSPQLRTSGRAVFF. Written as DNA, the CDR3 is TGCGCCAGCAGCCCACAACTTCGGACTAGCGGGAGGGCCGTGTTCTTC.

The J gene is TRBJ1-3, the V gene TRBV7-8; TRBD1 is a possible D gene (5 bases). The length of the CDR3 is 14 residues. Germline V gene lookup returns CDR1 SGHVS and CDR2 FQNEAQ. Trimming took 5 bases from V and 3 from J, leaving 11 bases between them. The CDR3 region is CASSEGRVGNTIYF. The CDR3 region has the DNA TGTGCCAGCAGCGAGGGGAGGGTTGGAAACACCATATATTTT.

The V gene is TRBV6-1, the J gene TRBJ1-1; tentative D call: TRBD1 (5 bases). From germline, CDR1 is MNHNS and CDR2 SASEGT. The V end lost 7 bases, the J end lost 3 bases, and 9 bases lay between the germline ends. The CDR3 sequence is 12 residues long. The chain's CDR3 is CASNDRYTEAFF. Written as DNA, the CDR3 is TGTGCCAGCAACGACAGATACACTGAAGCTTTCTTT.

This clone came up once. The genes are TRBV6-6 and TRBJ1-4; 7 bases match TRBD1. J gave up 2 bases and V 4 bases, and 4 bases lay outside the gene matches. The CDR3 loop spans 15 amino acids. Germline V gene data show CDR1 as MNHNY and CDR2 as SVGAGI (reference sequence). The CDR3 coding sequence is TGTGCCAGCAGTTGGCGGGACAGCACTAATGAAAAACTGTTTTTT. It translates to CASSWRDSTNEKLFF.

This clone was found a few times. This chain joins TRBV9 and TRBJ1-2; D is unresolved. The germline CDR1 and CDR2 sequences are SGDLS and YYNGEE. Trimming cost V 4 bases and J 0 bases, with 13 bases left between them. This CDR3 comprises 15 residues. Here the CDR3 DNA reads TGTGCCAGCAGCTTAACGGTCTTTCCTAACTATGGCTACACCTTC. As protein: CASSLTVFPNYGYTF.

The CDR3 sequence: CASSVGGGRLYNEQFF. Written as DNA, the CDR3 is TGTGCCAGCAGCGTAGGTGGCGGAAGACTCTACAATGAGCAGTTCTTC. The gene calls are TRBV9 and TRBJ2-1, with D unclear. The CDR3 loop spans 16 amino acids. V lost 0 bases to trimming and J lost 3 bases, with 13 bases between them. Germline CDR1 and CDR2: SGDLS and YYNGEE.

The chain joins TRBV2 to TRBJ1-5; D gene ambiguous. This CDR3 has 14 residues. Per germline, CDR1 SNHLY and CDR2 FYNNEI. V lost 7 bases and J 3 bases, leaving 13 bases between the germline ends. CDR3 in amino acids: CASNGGEFNQPQHF. The CDR3 bases are TGTGCCAGCAACGGTGGAGAGTTCAATCAGCCCCAGCATTTT. Variable domain in full (rest from reference TRBV2 and TRBJ1-5): EPEVTQTPSHQVTQMGQEVILRCVPISNHLYFYWYRQILGQKVEFLVSFYNNEISEKSEIFDDQFSVERPDGSNFTLKIRSTKLEDSAMYFCASNGGEFNQPQHFGDGTRLSIL.

Only a few counts were recorded for this clone. The gene calls are TRBV10-1 and TRBJ2-1; TRBD2 aligns across 7 bases. V trimming: 4 bases; J trimming: 9 bases; junction bases outside the gene matches: 9. CDR1 WNHNN and CDR2 SYGVQD come from the germline V gene (reference sequence). The CDR3 extends over 14 amino acids. The CDR3 sequence is CASSVSAGDLEQFF. CDR3 DNA: TGCGCCAGCAGTGTCTCGGCGGGAGATCTTGAGCAGTTCTTC.

The chain uses TRBV10-3 and TRBJ2-6, with TRBD2 matching over 10 bases. The CDR3 has 19 residues. Germline CDR1 and CDR2: ENHRY and SYGVKD. V was clipped by 4 bases and J by 0 bases; unmatched bases: 9. DNA for the CDR3: TGTGCCATCAGTGTAAATAGCGGGAGGTTTACCTCTGGGGCCAACGTCCTGACTTTC. Amino acid sequence: CAISVNSGRFTSGANVLTF.

V and J are TRBV28 and TRBJ1-2; 8 bases are a match to TRBD1. Losses at the gene ends were 1 base for V and 1 base for J; bases not matched to a gene: 5. The germline gives CDR1 MDHEN, CDR2 SYDVKM. The CDR3 runs to 16 residues. For the CDR3, the DNA is TGTGCCAGCAGTTTATCCGGGACAGGAATTAACTATGGCTACACCTTC. Protein: CASSLSGTGINYGYTF.

This clone has just one count. The chain joins TRBV7-9 to TRBJ2-7; maybe TRBD2 (5 bases). Germline CDR1 and CDR2: SEHNR and FQNEAQ (reference sequence). This CDR3 has 15 residues. Trimming cost V 1 base and J 4 bases, with 14 bases left between them. The CDR3 nucleotides read TGTGCCAGCAGCTTAGGTCTCGGGATTGGGTACGAGCAGTACTTC. This encodes CASSLGLGIGYEQYF.

This clone was counted between two and nine times. The chain has TRBV5-1 and TRBJ2-1, with D perhaps matching TRBD2 (6 bases). The CDR3 runs to 14 residues. The germline V gene encodes CDR1 SGHRS and CDR2 YFSETQ. The germline V and J ends were trimmed by 3 bases and 8 bases, with 15 bases remaining between them. The CDR3 is CASSYRDSGYEQFF. DNA for the CDR3: TGCGCCAGCAGCTATCGGGACTCTGGATATGAGCAGTTCTTC.

The V call is TRBV18, the J call TRBJ2-2; TRBD1 agrees at 7 bases. CDR1 and CDR2 from the germline V gene are KGHSH and LQKENI. V lost 0 bases to trimming and J lost 1 base; unmatched junction nucleotides: 2. The CDR3 spans 16 residues. The CDR3 DNA sequence: TGTGCCAGCTCACCACCGACAGGGCAGAACACCGGGGAGCTGTTTTTT. It encodes CASSPPTGQNTGELFF.

CDR3 protein: CASSSRQGGNSPLHF. As DNA, the CDR3 is TGTGCCAGCAGCTCCCGACAGGGGGGTAATTCACCCCTCCACTTT. The V gene is TRBV11-1, the J gene TRBJ1-6; 9 bases line up with TRBD1. The CDR3 spans 15 residues. CDR1 and CDR2 from the germline V gene are SGHAT and FQDESV (reference sequence). The junction had 4 bases not matched to a gene; V was cut back by 4 bases and J by 6 bases.

The chain is built from TRBV30 and TRBJ1-1, with 10 positions matching TRBD1. V lost 3 bases and J lost 3; bases outside the gene matches: 1. The CDR3 covers 13 residues. Germline-derived CDR1 and CDR2 are GTSNPN and SVGIG (reference sequence). CDR3 bases: TGTGCCTGGAGGGGACAGGGGTACACTGAAGCTTTCTTT. Protein sequence: CAWRGQGYTEAFF.

The chain uses TRBV28 and TRBJ2-5; the D is unclear. The germline V and J ends were trimmed by 4 bases and 5 bases, with 8 bases remaining between them. CDR1 is MDHEN and CDR2 is SYDVKM in the germline V gene. The CDR3 covers 12 residues. CDR3 protein: CASSSSRETQYF. CDR3 in DNA: TGTGCCAGCAGTTCCTCGCGGGAGACCCAGTACTTC.

The chain links TRBV5-1 to TRBJ1-2; 11 bases line up with TRBD1. V was pared by 0 bases and J by 7 bases, with 11 bases of the junction left unmatched. The length of the CDR3 is 17 residues. CDR1 and CDR2 from the germline V gene are SGHRS and YFSETQ. The CDR3 coding sequence is TGCGCCAGCAGCTTGGTGTTTGGACAGGGGGCGTCGAGTGGCTACACCTTC. Amino acids: CASSLVFGQGASSGYTF.

This clone was counted a single time. The chain recombines TRBV7-6 with TRBJ1-3, with D hard to call. CDR1 is SGHVS, CDR2 FNYEAQ, per germline. Trimming shortened V by 2 bases and J by 0 bases, and 11 bases separated the two germline ends. The CDR3 covers 16 residues. CDR3: CASSLYSLSSGNTIYF. CDR3 coding DNA: TGTGCCAGCAGCTTATATAGTCTGTCCTCTGGAAACACCATATATTTT.

V gene TRBV9 combines with J gene TRBJ2-7; no clear D gene. V gave up 0 bases and J gave up 2 bases, with 15 bases separating them. This CDR3 region has 16 residues. Germline CDR1 is SGDLS and CDR2 is YYNGEE. The CDR3 loop reads CASSVVPSAVPYEQYF. The CDR3 nucleotides read TGTGCCAGCAGCGTAGTCCCATCCGCAGTTCCCTACGAGCAGTACTTC.